This record looks at one T cell receptor beta chain sequence and its context. Clones were read by immunoSEQ multiplex PCR, and TCRdb kept only the in-frame ones, dropping some. Counted here are 85,000 to 130,000 clones, around 89% occurring once; the ten biggest clones make up around a sixth. The data were obtained in a study of T cell responses to AZD1222 COVID-19 vaccine. The CDR3 has 13 residues. Per germline, CDR1 SSHAT and CDR2 FNYEAQ (reference sequence). Trimming cost V 1 base and J 1 base, with 1 base left between them. This sequence joins TRBV7-7 and TRBJ2-2; D unclear. The sample was peripheral blood, taken on day 0 of AZD1222 vaccination. The receptor was isolated from an adult in good health. CDR3 sequence reads: CASSLGNTGELFF. The CDR3 DNA sequence: TGTGCCAGCAGCTTAGGGAACACCGGGGAGCTGTTTTTT.